This T cell receptor (beta chain) was documented in a study of blood T cell repertoires in COVID-19. Study details: Acute and convalescent COVID-19 specimens originated in the United States, Italy and Spain. PBMCs, B-cell-depleted T cells, or T cells provided the cDNA or gDNA that made up the material.

Germline V lookup: CDR1 SGHRS, CDR2 YFSETQ. The CDR3 is made up of 16 amino acids. Germline trimming cut 2 bases from V and 1 base from J; bases unmatched to any gene: 7. Original analysis: Amplifying reference gene primers gave estimates of nucleated cell counts. Only in-frame clones appear in the TCRdb table, and some are missing; sequencing was by immunoSEQ multiplex PCR. The V and J calls and clone size are taken from that table; D and trimming were inferred from the DNA. The table includes about 240,000 clones, roughly nine tenths detected once. Input material: peripheral blood. This rearrangement joins TRBV5-1 to TRBJ2-5; the match to TRBD1 covers 8 bases. This sequence originates from a man in his fifties or sixties who had recovered from COVID-19. The CDR3 protein is CASSFGDRKIQETQYF. In DNA, the CDR3 is TGCGCCAGCAGCTTCGGGGACAGGAAGATCCAAGAGACCCAGTACTTC. Combining the CDR3 with reference TRBV5-1 and TRBJ2-5 gives the whole variable domain KAGVTQTPRYLIKTRGQQVTLSCSPISGHRSVSWYQQTPGQGLQFLFEYFSETQRNKGNFPGRFSGRQFSNSRSEMNVSTLELGDSALYLCASSFGDRKIQETQYFGPGTRLLVL.